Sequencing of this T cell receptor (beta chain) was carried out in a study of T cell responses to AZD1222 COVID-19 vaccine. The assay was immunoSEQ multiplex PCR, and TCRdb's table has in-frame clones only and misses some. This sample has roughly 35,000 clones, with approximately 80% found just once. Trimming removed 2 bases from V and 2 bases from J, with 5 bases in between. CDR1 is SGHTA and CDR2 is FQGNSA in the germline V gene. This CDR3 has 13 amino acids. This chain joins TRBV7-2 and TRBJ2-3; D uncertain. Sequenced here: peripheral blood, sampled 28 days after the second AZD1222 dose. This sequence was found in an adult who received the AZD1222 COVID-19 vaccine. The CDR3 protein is CASSLIATDTQYF. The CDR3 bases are TGTGCCAGCAGCTTAATTGCCACAGATACGCAGTATTTT.